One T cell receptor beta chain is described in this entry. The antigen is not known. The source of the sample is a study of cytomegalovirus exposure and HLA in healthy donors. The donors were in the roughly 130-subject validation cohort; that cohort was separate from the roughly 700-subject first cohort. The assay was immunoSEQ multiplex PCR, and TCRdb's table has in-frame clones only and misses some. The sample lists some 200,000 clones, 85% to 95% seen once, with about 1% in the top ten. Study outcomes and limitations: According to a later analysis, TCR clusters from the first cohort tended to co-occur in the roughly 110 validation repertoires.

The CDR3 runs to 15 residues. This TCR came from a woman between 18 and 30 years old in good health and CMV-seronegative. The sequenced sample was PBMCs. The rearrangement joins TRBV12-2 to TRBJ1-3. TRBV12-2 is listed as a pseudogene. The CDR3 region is CASRERRSVGNTIYF. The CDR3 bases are TGTGCAAGTCGCGAAAGGAGGAGTGTAGGAAACACCATATATTTT.